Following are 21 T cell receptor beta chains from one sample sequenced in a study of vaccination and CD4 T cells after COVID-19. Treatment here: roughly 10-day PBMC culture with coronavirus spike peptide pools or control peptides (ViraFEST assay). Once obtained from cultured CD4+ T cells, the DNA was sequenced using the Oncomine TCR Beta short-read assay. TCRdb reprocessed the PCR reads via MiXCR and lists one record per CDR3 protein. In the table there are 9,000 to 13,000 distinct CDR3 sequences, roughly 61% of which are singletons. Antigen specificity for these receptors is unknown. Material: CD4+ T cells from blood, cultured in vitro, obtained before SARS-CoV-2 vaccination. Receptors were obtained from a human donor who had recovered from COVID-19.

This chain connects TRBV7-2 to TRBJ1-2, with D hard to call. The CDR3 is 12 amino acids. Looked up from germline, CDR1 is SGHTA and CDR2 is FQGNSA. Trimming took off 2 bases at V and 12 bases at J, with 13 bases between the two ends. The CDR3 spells CASSLLGGSDTF. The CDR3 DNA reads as TGTGCCAGCAGCTTATTGGGTGGGAGCGACACCTTC.

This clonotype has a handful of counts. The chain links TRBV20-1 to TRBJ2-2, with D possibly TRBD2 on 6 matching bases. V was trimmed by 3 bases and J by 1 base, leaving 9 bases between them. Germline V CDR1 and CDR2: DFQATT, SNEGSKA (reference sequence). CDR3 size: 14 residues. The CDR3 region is CSASGRGNTGELFF. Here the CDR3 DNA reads TGCAGTGCTAGCGGGAGAGGGAACACCGGGGAGCTGTTTTTT.

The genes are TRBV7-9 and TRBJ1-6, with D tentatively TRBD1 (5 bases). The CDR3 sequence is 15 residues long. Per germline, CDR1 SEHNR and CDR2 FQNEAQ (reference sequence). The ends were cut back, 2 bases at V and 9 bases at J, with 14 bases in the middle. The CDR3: CASSLNAGFGSPLHF. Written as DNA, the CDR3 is TGTGCCAGCAGCTTAAATGCAGGGTTCGGTTCACCCCTCCACTTT.

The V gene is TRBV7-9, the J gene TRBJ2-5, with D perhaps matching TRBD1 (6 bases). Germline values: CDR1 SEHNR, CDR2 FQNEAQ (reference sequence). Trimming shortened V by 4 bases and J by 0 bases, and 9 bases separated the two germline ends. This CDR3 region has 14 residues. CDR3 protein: CASSSYRDQETQYF. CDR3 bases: TGTGCCAGCAGCTCCTACAGGGACCAAGAGACCCAGTACTTC.

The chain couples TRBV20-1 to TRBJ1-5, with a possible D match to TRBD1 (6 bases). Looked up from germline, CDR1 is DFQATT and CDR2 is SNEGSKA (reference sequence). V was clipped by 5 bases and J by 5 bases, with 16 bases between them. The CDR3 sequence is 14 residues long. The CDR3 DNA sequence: TGCAGTGCTCGCAGAGGGGGTATTGATCAGCCCCAGCATTTT. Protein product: CSARRGGIDQPQHF.

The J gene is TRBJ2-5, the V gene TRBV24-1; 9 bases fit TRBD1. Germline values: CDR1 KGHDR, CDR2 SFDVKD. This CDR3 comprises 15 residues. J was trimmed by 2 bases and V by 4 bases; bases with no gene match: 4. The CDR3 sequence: CATSDWGQGQETQYF. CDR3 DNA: TGTGCCACCAGTGACTGGGGACAGGGACAAGAGACCCAGTACTTC.

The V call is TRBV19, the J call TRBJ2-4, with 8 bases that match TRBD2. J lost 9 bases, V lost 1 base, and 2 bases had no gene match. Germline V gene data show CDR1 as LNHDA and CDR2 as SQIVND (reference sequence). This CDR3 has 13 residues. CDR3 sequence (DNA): TGTGCCAGTAGTATAGGTCGGGGGGGCATTCAGTACTTC. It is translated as CASSIGRGGIQYF.

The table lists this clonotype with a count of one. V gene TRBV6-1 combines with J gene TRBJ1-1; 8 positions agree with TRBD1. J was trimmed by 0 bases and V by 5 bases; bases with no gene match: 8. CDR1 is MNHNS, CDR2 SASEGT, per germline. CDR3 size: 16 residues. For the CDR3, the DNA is TGTGCCAGCAGTACCGGGACAGGTTACATGAACACTGAAGCTTTCTTT. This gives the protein CASSTGTGYMNTEAFF.

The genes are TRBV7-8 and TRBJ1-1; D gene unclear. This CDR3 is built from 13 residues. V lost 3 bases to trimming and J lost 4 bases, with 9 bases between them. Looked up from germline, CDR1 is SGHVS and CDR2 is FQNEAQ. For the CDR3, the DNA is TGTGCCAGCAGCTTGAACTTCGGCACTGAAGCTTTCTTT. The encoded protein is CASSLNFGTEAFF.

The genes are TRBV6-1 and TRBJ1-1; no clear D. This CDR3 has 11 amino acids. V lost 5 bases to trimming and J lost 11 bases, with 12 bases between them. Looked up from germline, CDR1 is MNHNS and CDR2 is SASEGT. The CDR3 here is CASSRETRAFF. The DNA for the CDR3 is TGTGCCAGCAGTCGAGAGACTCGTGCTTTCTTT.

CDR3 region: CASSAADSPWQPQHF. CDR3 DNA sequence: TGTGCCAGCAGCGCGGCCGACAGCCCCTGGCAGCCCCAGCATTTT. The V and J genes are TRBV9 and TRBJ1-5, with D possibly TRBD1 on 5 matching bases. The CDR3 sequence is 15 residues long. Per germline, CDR1 SGDLS and CDR2 YYNGEE. V gave up 3 bases and J gave up 7 bases, with 17 bases separating them.

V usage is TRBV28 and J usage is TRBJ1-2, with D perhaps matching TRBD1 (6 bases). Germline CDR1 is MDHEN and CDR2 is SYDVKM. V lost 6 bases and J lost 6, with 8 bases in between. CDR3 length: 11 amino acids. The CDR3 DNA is TGTGCCAGCAGAAGACAGGATGGCTACACCTTC. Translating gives CASRRQDGYTF.

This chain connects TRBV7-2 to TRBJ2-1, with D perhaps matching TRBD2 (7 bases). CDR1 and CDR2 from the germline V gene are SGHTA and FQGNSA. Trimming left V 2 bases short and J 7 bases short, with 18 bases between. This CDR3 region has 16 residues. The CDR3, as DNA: TGTGCCAGCAGCTTATCGGGGGGCAGTTTTGGAAATGAGCAGTTCTTC. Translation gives CASSLSGGSFGNEQFF.

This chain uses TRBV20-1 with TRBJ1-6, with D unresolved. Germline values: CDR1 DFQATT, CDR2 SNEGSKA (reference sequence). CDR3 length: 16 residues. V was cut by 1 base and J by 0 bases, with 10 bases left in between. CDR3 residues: CSARGRPSSYNSPLHF. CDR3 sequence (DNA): TGCAGTGCTAGAGGACGGCCGAGCTCCTATAATTCACCCCTCCACTTT.

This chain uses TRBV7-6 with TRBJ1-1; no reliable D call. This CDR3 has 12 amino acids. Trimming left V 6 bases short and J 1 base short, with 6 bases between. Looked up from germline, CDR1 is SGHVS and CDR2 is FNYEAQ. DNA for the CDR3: TGTGCCAGCAGAAATGGGAACACTGAAGCTTTCTTT. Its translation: CASRNGNTEAFF.

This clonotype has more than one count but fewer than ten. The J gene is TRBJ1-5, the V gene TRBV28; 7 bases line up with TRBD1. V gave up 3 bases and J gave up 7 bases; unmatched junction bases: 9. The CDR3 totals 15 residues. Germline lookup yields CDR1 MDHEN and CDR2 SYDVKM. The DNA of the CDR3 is TGTGCCAGCAGTTTTGGTACAGGGGTGGGACAGCCCCAGCATTTT. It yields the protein CASSFGTGVGQPQHF.

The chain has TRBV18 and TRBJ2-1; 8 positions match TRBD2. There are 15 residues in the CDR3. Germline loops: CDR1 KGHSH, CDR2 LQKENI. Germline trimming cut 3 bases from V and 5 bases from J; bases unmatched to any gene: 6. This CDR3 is CASSPGSGTHNEQFF. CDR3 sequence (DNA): TGTGCCAGCTCACCCGGTAGCGGGACTCACAATGAGCAGTTCTTC. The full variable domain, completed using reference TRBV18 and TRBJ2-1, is NAGVMQNPRHLVRRRGQEARLRCSPMKGHSHVYWYRQLPEEGLKFMVYLQKENIIDESGMPKERFSAEFPKEGPSILRIQQVVRGDSAAYFCASSPGSGTHNEQFFGPGTRLTVL.

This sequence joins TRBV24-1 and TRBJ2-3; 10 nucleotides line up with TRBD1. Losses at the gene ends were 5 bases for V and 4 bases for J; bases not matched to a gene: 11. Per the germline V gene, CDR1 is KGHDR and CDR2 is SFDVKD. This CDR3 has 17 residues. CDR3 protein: CATSGPGTGEFADTQYF. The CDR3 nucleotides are TGTGCCACCAGTGGGCCCGGGACAGGGGAGTTCGCAGATACGCAGTATTTT.

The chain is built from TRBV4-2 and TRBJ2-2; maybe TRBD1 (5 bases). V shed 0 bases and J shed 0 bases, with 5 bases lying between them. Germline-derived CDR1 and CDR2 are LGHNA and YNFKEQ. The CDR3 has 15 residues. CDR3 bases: TGTGCCAGCAGCCAAGACAGGGCGAACACCGGGGAGCTGTTTTTT. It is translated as CASSQDRANTGELFF.

The CDR3 bases are TGTGCCAGCAGCCTAGACAGGGTAATTGGCTACACCTTC. Translation: CASSLDRVIGYTF. This sequence joins TRBV7-2 and TRBJ1-2; TRBD1 matches at 7 bases. V shed 5 bases and J 7 bases; nucleotides not matched to a gene: 7. CDR1 SGHTA and CDR2 FQGNSA come from the germline V gene. This CDR3 is 13 amino acids long.

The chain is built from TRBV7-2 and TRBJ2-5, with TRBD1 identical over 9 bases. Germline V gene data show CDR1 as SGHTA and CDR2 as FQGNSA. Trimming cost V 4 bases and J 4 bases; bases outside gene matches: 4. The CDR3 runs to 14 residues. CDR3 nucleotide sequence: TGTGCCAGCAGCTCGGGACAGGGAACAGAGACCCAGTACTTC. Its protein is CASSSGQGTETQYF.